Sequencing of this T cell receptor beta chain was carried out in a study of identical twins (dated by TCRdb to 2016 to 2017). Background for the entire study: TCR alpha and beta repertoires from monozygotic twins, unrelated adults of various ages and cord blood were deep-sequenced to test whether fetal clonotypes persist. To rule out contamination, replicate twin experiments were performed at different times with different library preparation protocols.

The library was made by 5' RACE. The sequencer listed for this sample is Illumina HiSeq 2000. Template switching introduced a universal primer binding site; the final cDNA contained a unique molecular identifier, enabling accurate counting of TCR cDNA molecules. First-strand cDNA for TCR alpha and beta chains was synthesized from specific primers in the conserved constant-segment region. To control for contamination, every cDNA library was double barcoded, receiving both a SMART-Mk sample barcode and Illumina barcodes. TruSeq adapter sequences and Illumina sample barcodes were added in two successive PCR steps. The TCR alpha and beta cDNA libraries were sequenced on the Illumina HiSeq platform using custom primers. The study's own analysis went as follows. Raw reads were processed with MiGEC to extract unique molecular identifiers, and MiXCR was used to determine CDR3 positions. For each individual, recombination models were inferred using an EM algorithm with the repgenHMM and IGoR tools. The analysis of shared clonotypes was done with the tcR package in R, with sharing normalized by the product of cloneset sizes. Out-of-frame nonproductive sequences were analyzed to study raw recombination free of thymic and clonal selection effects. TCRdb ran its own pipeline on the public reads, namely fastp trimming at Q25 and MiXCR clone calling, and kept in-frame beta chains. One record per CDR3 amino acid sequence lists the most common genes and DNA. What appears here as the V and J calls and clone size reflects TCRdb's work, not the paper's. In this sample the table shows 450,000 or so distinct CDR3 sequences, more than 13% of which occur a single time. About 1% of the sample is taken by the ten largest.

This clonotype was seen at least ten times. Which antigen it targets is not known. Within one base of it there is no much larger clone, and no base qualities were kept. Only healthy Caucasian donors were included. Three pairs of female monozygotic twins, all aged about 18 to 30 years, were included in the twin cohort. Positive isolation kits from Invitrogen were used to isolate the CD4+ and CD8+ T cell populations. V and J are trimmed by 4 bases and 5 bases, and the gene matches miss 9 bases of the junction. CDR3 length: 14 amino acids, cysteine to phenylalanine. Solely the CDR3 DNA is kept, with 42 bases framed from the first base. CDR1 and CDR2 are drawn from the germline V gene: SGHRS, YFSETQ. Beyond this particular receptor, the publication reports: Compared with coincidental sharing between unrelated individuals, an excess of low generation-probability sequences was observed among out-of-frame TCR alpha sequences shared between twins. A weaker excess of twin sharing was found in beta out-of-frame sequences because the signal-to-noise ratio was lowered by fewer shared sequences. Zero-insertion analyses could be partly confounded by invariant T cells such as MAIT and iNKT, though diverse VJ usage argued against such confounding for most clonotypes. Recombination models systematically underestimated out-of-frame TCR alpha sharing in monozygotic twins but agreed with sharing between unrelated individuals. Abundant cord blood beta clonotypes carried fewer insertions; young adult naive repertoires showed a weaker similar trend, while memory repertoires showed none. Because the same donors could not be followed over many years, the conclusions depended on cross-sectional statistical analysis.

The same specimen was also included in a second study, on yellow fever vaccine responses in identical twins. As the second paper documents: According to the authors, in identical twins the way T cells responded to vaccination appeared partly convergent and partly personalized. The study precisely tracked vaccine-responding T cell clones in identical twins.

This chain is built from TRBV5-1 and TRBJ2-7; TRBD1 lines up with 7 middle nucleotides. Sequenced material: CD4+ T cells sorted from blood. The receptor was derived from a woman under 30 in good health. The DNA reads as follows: TGCGCCAGCAGCCTGACAGGGATGAATCACGAGCAGTACTTC. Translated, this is CASSLTGMNHEQYF.